This TCR beta chain is from a study of blood T cell repertoires in COVID-19. Sequencing used immunoSEQ multiplex PCR; TCRdb keeps in-frame clones, though not all of them. In the table there are 60,000 to 65,000 clones, approximately 90% of which are singletons. Germline CDR1 SGDLS, CDR2 YYNGEE. The CDR3 loop spans 20 amino acids. The J segment lost 0 bases and the V segment lost 2 bases, leaving 14 bases of the junction unmatched. V is TRBV9 and J is TRBJ1-2, with 12 bases fitting TRBD1. The receptor's source is a human donor with active COVID-19. The donor label of this sample is uncertain. The sequencing sample was made of peripheral blood. The CDR3 DNA follows: TGTGCCAGCAGCGTTTCCCCCCTGGTCGGGACAGGGGGCCCTAACTATGGCTACACCTTC. Its translation is CASSVSPLVGTGGPNYGYTF. Based on the CDR3 plus reference TRBV9 and TRBJ1-2, the full variable domain is DSGVTQTPKHLITATGQRVTLRCSPRSGDLSVYWYQQSLDQGLQFLIQYYNGEERAKGNILERFSAQQFPDLHSELNLSSLELGDSALYFCASSVSPLVGTGGPNYGYTFGSGTRLTVV.